A single sample is the source of the 21 T cell receptor beta chains below, sequenced in a study of cytomegalovirus exposure and HLA in healthy donors. PCR used 60 Vbeta primers and 13 Jbeta primers. Profiled with immunoSEQ multiplex PCR; TCRdb holds only in-frame clones, not every one. The sample carries roughly 140,000 clones, approximately 80% recorded once. Sequencing used PBMCs. These receptors were obtained from a man aged 30-40 years in good health and CMV-seropositive.

The CDR3 reads CASGTVTDTQYF. CDR3 in DNA: TGTGCCAGCGGGACAGTCACAGATACGCAGTATTTT. The chain links TRBV2 to TRBJ2-3, with 7 nucleotides matching TRBD1. The CDR3 is made up of 12 amino acids. With 8 bases clipped from V and 2 bases from J, the junction kept 1 base outside the gene matches. Germline CDR1 reads SNHLY; CDR2 reads FYNNEI.

The J gene is TRBJ2-1, the V gene TRBV30; 10 bases fit TRBD2. The ends lost 2 bases at V and 4 bases at J; junction bases unmatched: 11. This CDR3 has 17 amino acids. Germline CDR1 GTSNPN, CDR2 SVGIG (reference sequence). CDR3 coding DNA: TGTGCCTGGAGTTTTAGTGGAGCGGGGGGGATGTACAATGAGCAGTTCTTC. This gives the protein CAWSFSGAGGMYNEQFF.

V is TRBV27 and J is TRBJ2-7; TRBD2 aligns across 13 bases. Germline CDR1 and CDR2: MNHEY and SMNVEV (reference sequence). This CDR3 has 15 residues. V shed 7 bases and J 2 bases; nucleotides not matched to a gene: 5. CDR3 sequence (DNA): TGTGCCAGCACGCGACTAGCGGGGGGAGCCTACGAGCAGTACTTC. It is translated as CASTRLAGGAYEQYF.

The DNA of the CDR3 is TGTGCCTGGAACAGGGGAAACTATGGCTACACCTTC. This translates into CAWNRGNYGYTF. The J gene is TRBJ1-2, the V gene TRBV30, with 7 bases aligning to TRBD1. The V and J ends lost 4 bases and 2 bases, in that order; junction bases with no gene match: 1. Per germline, CDR1 GTSNPN and CDR2 SVGIG (reference sequence). This CDR3 has 12 residues.

The V call is TRBV6-5, the J call TRBJ2-1, with D tentatively TRBD1 (5 bases). Deletions cut 4 bases from V and 6 bases from J, with 13 bases between. CDR3 size: 14 residues. Looked up from germline, CDR1 is MNHEY and CDR2 is SVGAGI. In DNA form, the CDR3 reads TGTGCCAGCAGTTGGCAGGGATCGGTCAATGAGCAGTTCTTC. This gives the protein CASSWQGSVNEQFF.

The chain carries TRBV2 and TRBJ2-2; 10 bases are shared with TRBD2. The CDR3 extends over 17 amino acids. Germline V gene sequence: CDR1 SNHLY, CDR2 FYNNEI. The V and J ends lost 2 bases and 8 bases, in that order; junction bases with no gene match: 11. The CDR3 loop is CASSESFLAGVSGELFF. In nucleotides, the CDR3 is TGTGCCAGCAGTGAATCTTTTCTAGCGGGAGTATCTGGGGAGCTGTTTTTT.

The CDR3 loop is CASSLGGLAGVGELFF. The CDR3, as DNA: TGTGCCAGCAGCTTGGGGGGCCTAGCGGGGGTCGGGGAGCTGTTTTTT. The rearrangement joins TRBV5-6 to TRBJ2-2, with TRBD2 matching 10 bases. J lost 7 bases, V lost 0 bases, and 6 bases had no gene match. CDR1 and CDR2 from the germline V gene are SGHDT and YYEEEE. The CDR3 runs to 16 residues.

This chain links TRBV28 with TRBJ1-3, with 8 bases that match TRBD1. J was trimmed by 4 bases and V by 6 bases; bases with no gene match: 8. Germline CDR1 reads MDHEN; CDR2 reads SYDVKM. This CDR3 contains 15 residues. The chain's CDR3 is CASSSQGAGGNTIYF. The CDR3 DNA reads TGTGCCAGCAGCTCCCAGGGGGCGGGGGGAAACACCATATATTTT.

This clone was observed a single time. CDR3 amino acids: CASSSRSYFNEKLFF. The CDR3 nucleotides are TGTGCCAGCAGTTCCAGGTCTTATTTTAATGAAAAACTGTTTTTT. This chain connects TRBV7-9 to TRBJ1-4; no clear D gene. This CDR3 is built from 15 residues. Germline values: CDR1 SEHNR, CDR2 FQNEAQ (reference sequence). V was shortened by 6 bases and J by 4 bases, with 15 bases between the two germline ends.

V is TRBV9 and J is TRBJ1-1, with D uncertain. Trimming left V 5 bases short and J 1 base short, with 9 bases between. The CDR3 contains 13 residues. Germline CDR1 reads SGDLS; CDR2 reads YYNGEE. This CDR3 is CASSSGANTEAFF. The CDR3 DNA follows: TGTGCCAGCAGTAGCGGAGCGAACACTGAAGCTTTCTTT.

This rearrangement joins TRBV15 to TRBJ1-5; 7 positions agree with TRBD1. V gave up 7 bases and J gave up 1 base; unmatched junction bases: 7. CDR3 length equals 15 residues. Germline CDR1 LNHNV, CDR2 YYDKDF (reference sequence). CDR3: CATTRWDSSNQPQHF. CDR3 in DNA: TGTGCCACCACCCGATGGGACAGCAGCAATCAGCCCCAGCATTTT.

The chain has TRBV5-6 and TRBJ1-1; D call uncertain. Germline-derived CDR1 and CDR2 are SGHDT and YYEEEE. CDR3 length: 15 residues. Trimming took 7 bases from V and 2 from J, leaving 18 bases between them. CDR3 nucleotides: TGTGCCAGCTCCCTGCTCCGGTCGGGAAACACTGAAGCTTTCTTT. Its translation is CASSLLRSGNTEAFF. The whole variable domain, remainder taken from reference TRBV5-6 and TRBJ1-1, is DAGVTQSPTHLIKTRGQQVTLRCSPKSGHDTVSWYQQALGQGPQFIFQYYEEEERQRGNFPDRFSGHQFPNYSSELNVNALLLGDSALYLCASSLLRSGNTEAFFGQGTRLTVV.

V usage is TRBV6-1 and J usage is TRBJ1-5, with 9 bases that match TRBD1. The CDR3 is 18 amino acids. V lost 4 bases to trimming and J lost 3 bases; unmatched junction nucleotides: 13. The germline V gene encodes CDR1 MNHNS and CDR2 SASEGT. The CDR3 region has the DNA TGTGCCAGCAGTGGCGGGACAGGGAGTATCTGGACCAATCAGCCCCAGCATTTT. It codes for CASSGGTGSIWTNQPQHF.

The chain has TRBV6-5 and TRBJ1-4; D is undetermined. Germline values: CDR1 MNHEY, CDR2 SVGAGI. The length of the CDR3 is 11 residues. V lost 10 bases, J lost 4 bases, and 7 bases lay in between. In nucleotides, the CDR3 is TGTGCCACCGGCGGTAATGAAAAACTGTTTTTT. This encodes CATGGNEKLFF.

V gene TRBV27 combines with J gene TRBJ2-3, with 9 positions matching TRBD2. The V gene's germline CDR1 is MNHEY and CDR2 SMNVEV (reference sequence). Unmatched junction bases numbered 3, after V lost 5 bases and J lost 0 bases. CDR3 length: 15 residues. The CDR3 reads CASSPSGKSTDTQYF. The DNA of the CDR3 is TGTGCCAGCAGTCCTAGCGGGAAAAGCACAGATACGCAGTATTTT.

This clone was observed a few times. The chain carries TRBV10-1 and TRBJ1-2, with D unresolved. The CDR3 is made up of 13 amino acids. The V gene lost 3 bases and the J gene lost 7 bases, with 12 bases spanning the gap. Germline V gene data show CDR1 as WNHNN and CDR2 as SYGVQD (reference sequence). Here the CDR3 DNA reads TGCGCCAGCAGTGAAAGGCAGAGGTCTGGCTACACCTTC. Translating gives CASSERQRSGYTF.

The genes are TRBV5-4 and TRBJ1-4; no reliable D call. The ends were cut back, 4 bases at V and 4 bases at J, with 8 bases in the middle. CDR3 length equals 13 residues. Germline values: CDR1 SGHNT, CDR2 YYREEE (reference sequence). In DNA, the CDR3 is TGTGCCAGCAGCAGAGGGAGTAATGAAAAACTGTTTTTT. Amino acids: CASSRGSNEKLFF.

The rearrangement joins TRBV7-8 to TRBJ2-2; D possibly corresponds to TRBD2 (5 bases). The V and J ends lost 3 bases and 7 bases respectively, with 15 bases between them. CDR1 and CDR2 (germline): SGHVS, FQNEAQ. The CDR3 spans 15 residues. CDR3 residues: CASSLGERWHGELFF. CDR3 nucleotide sequence: TGTGCCAGCAGCTTGGGAGAGCGGTGGCACGGGGAGCTGTTTTTT.

This chain connects TRBV14 to TRBJ2-7, with TRBD2 identical over 8 bases. Trimming removed 1 base from V and 2 bases from J; junction bases left unmatched: 4. The V gene's germline CDR1 is SGHDN and CDR2 FVKESK. The CDR3 runs to 15 residues. The CDR3 DNA reads as TGTGCCAGCAGCCAAGCTATGACTAGCGCCTACGAGCAGTACTTC. Translation: CASSQAMTSAYEQYF.

In DNA form, the CDR3 reads TGTGCCAGCGGATTAGCGGGAGTAAACACCGGGGAGCTGTTTTTT. Translating gives CASGLAGVNTGELFF. The chain employs TRBV7-7 and TRBJ2-2; TRBD2 aligns across 9 bases. Germline V gene data show CDR1 as SSHAT and CDR2 as FNYEAQ (reference sequence). V trimming: 8 bases; J trimming: 2 bases; junction bases outside the gene matches: 6. The length of the CDR3 is 15 residues.

This chain connects TRBV7-9 to TRBJ2-5, with no clear D. This CDR3 spans 14 amino acids. Germline V gene sequence: CDR1 SEHNR, CDR2 FQNEAQ (reference sequence). V was shortened by 5 bases and J by 5 bases, with 15 bases between the two germline ends. CDR3 coding DNA: TGTGCCAGCAGCCCGTCTATGCATGTGGAGACCCAGTACTTC. It specifies CASSPSMHVETQYF.